The following is a TCR beta chain sequence with its context. Authors' analysis steps: Reference gene primer amplification gave estimated nucleated cell counts. Data came from immunoSEQ multiplex PCR; TCRdb stores just in-frame clones and leaves some out. That table furnishes V, J and clone size, whereas the DNA furnished D and trimming. The sample includes 250,000 or so clones, about 83% of them seen just once. This entry belongs to a study of blood T cell repertoires in COVID-19. About the research overall: COVID-19 samples collected from the United States, Italy and Spain covered acute and convalescent phases.

The sequence was obtained from a human donor in a cohort sampled during active COVID-19. The specimen was peripheral blood.

CDR3 DNA sequence: TGCGCCAGCAGCCACCGGGAGGGCCAGTCAACCCAGTACTTC. It translates to CASSHREGQSTQYF. This sequence joins TRBV5-1 and TRBJ2-5, with 8 positions matching TRBD2. CDR3 length: 14 residues. The ends lost 4 bases at V and 8 bases at J; junction bases unmatched: 10. Germline-derived CDR1 and CDR2 are SGHRS and YFSETQ. The variable domain in full, with the rest retrieved from reference TRBV5-1 and TRBJ2-5, is KAGVTQTPRYLIKTRGQQVTLSCSPISGHRSVSWYQQTPGQGLQFLFEYFSETQRNKGNFPGRFSGRQFSNSRSEMNVSTLELGDSALYLCASSHREGQSTQYFGPGTRLLVL.